The next 19 T cell receptor beta chains were all read from a single sample in a study of T cell clonality in common variable immunodeficiency. The table came from immunoSEQ multiplex PCR; TCRdb's copy has only in-frame clones and leaves some out. This sample shows approximately 75,000 clones and no singletons; over 0.7% rests with the ten largest. Sequenced sample: peripheral blood mononuclear cells. These TCRs come from a person aged 18 to 70 in good health.

This clone showed up many times. The DNA ends 3 residues before the CDR3 does, and the rest of the CDR3 is filled in from the germline J gene. V and J are TRBV6-1 and TRBJ2-7, with 9 bases fitting TRBD1. CDR3 length: 14 residues. Germline V CDR1 and CDR2: MNHNS, SASEGT. V was pared by 4 bases and J by 3 bases, with 4 bases of the junction left unmatched. The CDR3 sequence: CASSASTGGYEQYF. CDR3 DNA (partial): TGTGCCAGCAGTGCTTCGACAGGGGGCTACGAG.

This clone was detected ten times or more. The read is 3 residues too short to cover the CDR3 end, so that end is filled in from the germline J gene. This rearrangement joins TRBV19 to TRBJ1-1; D possibly corresponds to TRBD1 (5 bases). The V end lost 0 bases, the J end lost 1 base, and 9 bases lay between the germline ends. This CDR3 is 15 amino acids long. CDR1 and CDR2 from the germline V gene are LNHDA and SQIVND (reference sequence). The part of the CDR3 DNA that was read is TGTGCCAGTAGTATAGATCGTGGGGCGAACACTGAA. This codes for CASSIDRGANTE. The whole CDR3 sequence is CASSIDRGANTEAFF.

The table lists this clone with many counts. CDR3 residues: CASSQVNHNEQFF. The sequenced CDR3 bases are TGCGCCAGCAGCCAAGTTAATCACAATGAG. The chain recombines TRBV4-1 with TRBJ2-1, with D unclear. The read ends 3 residues before the CDR3 terminus; that terminus is restored from the germline J gene. Trimming took off 1 base at V and 5 bases at J, with 6 bases between the two ends. Germline CDR1 MGHRA, CDR2 YSYEKL. The CDR3 loop spans 13 amino acids.

This clone was recorded many times. The read is 3 residues too short to cover the CDR3 end, so that end is filled in from the germline J gene. V is TRBV9 and J is TRBJ2-7, with 7 bases matching TRBD1. The CDR3 has 16 amino acids. From germline, CDR1 is SGDLS and CDR2 YYNGEE. V lost 2 bases to trimming and J lost 0 bases; unmatched junction nucleotides: 8. CDR3 bases read: TGTGCCAGCAGCGTGGGTCCAGGGGGAAGCTCCTACGAG. The encoded protein is CASSVGPGGSSYE. The complete CDR3 reads CASSVGPGGSSYEQYF. The entire variable domain, with the rest obtained from reference TRBV9 and TRBJ2-7, is as follows: DSGVTQTPKHLITATGQRVTLRCSPRSGDLSVYWYQQSLDQGLQFLIQYYNGEERAKGNILERFSAQQFPDLHSELNLSSLELGDSALYFCASSVGPGGSSYEQYFGPGTRLTVT.

This clone was picked up many times. The read finishes 3 residues shy of the CDR3 end, and the germline J gene is used to complete it. The chain is built from TRBV10-1 and TRBJ2-7; D may be TRBD1 (6 bases). The V gene's germline CDR1 is WNHNN and CDR2 SYGVQD (reference sequence). Trimming took 2 bases from V and 6 from J, leaving 17 bases between them. CDR3 length: 15 residues. CDR3 amino acids: CASSEIPGAGVEQYF. The sequenced part of the CDR3 DNA is TGCGCCAGCAGTGAGATCCCCGGGGCAGGGGTCGAG.

The sample holds many counts of this clone. The read terminates 3 residues ahead of where the CDR3 ends, so the germline J gene completes it. The chain is built from TRBV7-3 and TRBJ1-1; TRBD1 is a possible D gene (5 bases). Germline CDR1 and CDR2: SGHTA and FQGTGA. The V end was cut by 2 bases, the J end by 5 bases, with 18 bases between. The CDR3 contains 16 residues. Incomplete CDR3 DNA: TGTGCCAGCAGCTTATTTTCGAGGGGATCGGGTACTGAA. Encoded protein: CASSLFSRGSGTE. The CDR3 in its entirety is CASSLFSRGSGTEAFF.

Ten or more counts support this clone. The missing CDR3 end, 3 residues past where the read stops, is filled in from the germline J gene. The rearrangement uses TRBV12-3 or TRBV12-4 and TRBJ1-1; perhaps TRBD1 as D (6 bases). The CDR3 loop spans 13 amino acids. The V end lost 6 bases, the J end lost 3 bases, and 11 bases lay between the germline ends. The part of the CDR3 DNA that was read is TGTGCCAGCAGACACAGGGCCGACACTGAA. It codes for CASRHRADTE. The CDR3 as a whole reads CASRHRADTEAFF.

This clone was found many times. Read data end 3 residues before the CDR3 end; the end is taken from the germline J gene. The V gene is TRBV19, the J gene TRBJ1-3; 7 bases fit TRBD1. CDR3 length: 16 amino acids. Germline V lookup: CDR1 LNHDA, CDR2 SQIVND (reference sequence). V lost 5 bases to trimming and J lost 0 bases; unmatched junction nucleotides: 7. This CDR3 is CASSAYGTASGNTIYF. Incomplete CDR3 DNA: TGTGCCAGTAGTGCCTACGGGACAGCCTCTGGAAACACC.

This clone has more than one count but fewer than ten. CDR3 protein: CAWTMTGQGIYDYTF. The covered CDR3 bases are TGTGCCTGGACGATGACGGGACAGGGAATCTACGAC. The chain recombines TRBV30 with TRBJ1-2; 9 bases match TRBD1. From the germline J gene comes the end of the CDR3, since the read stops 3 residues before it. Germline V gives CDR1 GTSNPN, CDR2 SVGIG (reference sequence). CDR3 length: 15 amino acids.

In this sample, this clone turned up many times. At one end, the junction sequence differs from germline, possibly due to a read error. The read terminates 3 residues before the CDR3 end, so the remaining end is supplied by the germline J gene. The chain links TRBV7-7 to TRBJ2-7; D is possibly TRBD1 (5 bases). Germline CDR1 and CDR2: SSHAT and FNYEAQ (reference sequence). The CDR3 is made up of 14 amino acids. The CDR3 reads CASSLGASTYEQYF. The DNA read from the CDR3 is TGTGCTAGCAGCTTAGGGGCGTCGACCTACGAG.

This clone came up many times. The germline gene is not matched at one end of the junction; a read error may be the cause. The read falls 3 residues short of the CDR3 end, and the missing part is taken from the germline J gene. The chain has TRBV7-7 and TRBJ2-2, with D perhaps TRBD2 (5 bases). The germline gives CDR1 SSHAT, CDR2 FNYEAQ (reference sequence). There are 13 residues in the CDR3. Partial CDR3 DNA: TGTGCTAGCAGCCTCGAACTAGGGGGGGAG. Its translation: CASSLELGGE. The entire CDR3 protein reads CASSLELGGELFF.

This clone appeared many times. The read halts 3 residues ahead of the CDR3 end, with the missing end drawn from the germline J gene. The V call is TRBV10-2, the J call TRBJ2-7; 11 nucleotides match TRBD2. V was pared by 6 bases and J by 3 bases, with 4 bases of the junction left unmatched. This CDR3 region has 14 residues. CDR1 is WSHSY and CDR2 is SAAADI in the germline V gene. CDR3 sequence: CASRGTSGYYEQYF. The part of the CDR3 DNA that was read is TGCGCCAGCAGGGGGACTAGCGGTTACTACGAG.

This clone was seen ten or more times. The CDR3 bases that were read are TGTGCCATCAGCCTCAGGACAGGCGATGGC. Protein sequence: CAISLRTGDG. The full CDR3 sequence reads CAISLRTGDGYTF. This chain joins TRBV10-3 and TRBJ1-2; 7 nucleotides match TRBD1. The read gets to within 3 residues of the CDR3 end, and the germline J gene fills in the rest. This CDR3 is built from 13 residues. V dropped 6 bases and J dropped 6; count of bases not matched to a gene: 7. Germline V gene data show CDR1 as ENHRY and CDR2 as SYGVKD.

This clone was observed many times. The read terminates 3 residues ahead of where the CDR3 ends, so the germline J gene completes it. The chain carries TRBV18 and TRBJ2-5; D possibly corresponds to TRBD1 (5 bases). Germline V lookup: CDR1 KGHSH, CDR2 LQKENI. The CDR3 covers 15 residues. V was trimmed by 6 bases and J by 4 bases, leaving 18 bases between them. The sequenced part of the CDR3 DNA is TGTGCCAGCTCCGAACGAACAGGTAGTGGAGAGACC. Amino acids: CASSERTGSGET. The complete CDR3 sequence is CASSERTGSGETQYF.

The sample holds many counts of this clone. Coverage ceases 3 residues before the CDR3 finishes, and the germline J gene fills in the end. The V call is TRBV7-9, the J call TRBJ2-3, with D possibly being TRBD1 or TRBD2 (5 bases each). Germline CDR1 and CDR2: SEHNR and FQNEAQ (reference sequence). The germline V and J ends were trimmed by 1 base and 4 bases, with 6 bases remaining between them. The CDR3 spans 13 residues. The CDR3 DNA, read in part, is TGTGCCAGCAGCTTAGGAGGGGCAGATACG. Its translation is CASSLGGADT. The whole CDR3 reads CASSLGGADTQYF.

This clone was seen many times. The CDR3 end lies 3 residues beyond the end of the read and is filled in from the germline J gene. V is TRBV5-6 and J is TRBJ2-3; D is ambiguous. The CDR3 runs 14 residues. The germline gives CDR1 SGHDT, CDR2 YYEEEE. V was cut by 2 bases and J by 6 bases, with 13 bases left in between. The CDR3 loop is CASSLQHLRDTQYF. Incomplete CDR3 DNA: TGTGCCAGCAGCTTACAGCACCTTCGGGATACG.

This clone was detected ten times or more. The CDR3 goes on 3 residues after the read ends, and that part is filled in from the germline J gene. The chain couples TRBV7-3 to TRBJ2-1; D gene uncertain. Germline CDR1 is SGHTA and CDR2 is FQGTGA. The CDR3 loop spans 14 amino acids. The ends were cut back, 4 bases at V and 4 bases at J, with 11 bases in the middle. Partial CDR3 DNA: TGTGCCAGCAGCTCCAACAATGATTACAATGAG. This codes for CASSSNNDYNE. The full CDR3 protein reads CASSSNNDYNEQFF.

This clone appeared many times. The read terminates 3 residues ahead of where the CDR3 ends, so the germline J gene completes it. The chain uses TRBV7-2 and TRBJ2-7; 8 bases are a match to TRBD2. The CDR3 extends over 13 amino acids. Germline trimming cut 8 bases from V and 3 bases from J; bases unmatched to any gene: 6. CDR1 is SGHTA, CDR2 FQGNSA, per germline. CDR3 amino acids: CASHPSGSYEQYF. The CDR3 DNA, read in part, is TGTGCCAGCCACCCGAGCGGGAGCTACGAG. Complete variable domain (other parts from reference TRBV7-2 and TRBJ2-7): GAGVSQSPSNKVTEKGKDVELRCDPISGHTALYWYRQSLGQGLEFLIYFQGNSAPDKSGLPSDRFSAERTGGSVSTLTIQRTQQEDSAVYLCASHPSGSYEQYFGPGTRLTVT.

The table lists this clone with many counts. The CDR3 goes on 3 residues after the read ends, and that part is filled in from the germline J gene. This chain connects TRBV30 to TRBJ1-1, with D possibly TRBD1 on 6 matching bases. Germline V gives CDR1 GTSNPN, CDR2 SVGIG (reference sequence). CDR3 size: 13 residues. V was trimmed by 4 bases and J by 4 bases, leaving 13 bases between them. The CDR3 loop reads CAWTLTGSTEAFF. CDR3 DNA (partial): TGTGCCTGGACCCTTACAGGGTCCACTGAA.